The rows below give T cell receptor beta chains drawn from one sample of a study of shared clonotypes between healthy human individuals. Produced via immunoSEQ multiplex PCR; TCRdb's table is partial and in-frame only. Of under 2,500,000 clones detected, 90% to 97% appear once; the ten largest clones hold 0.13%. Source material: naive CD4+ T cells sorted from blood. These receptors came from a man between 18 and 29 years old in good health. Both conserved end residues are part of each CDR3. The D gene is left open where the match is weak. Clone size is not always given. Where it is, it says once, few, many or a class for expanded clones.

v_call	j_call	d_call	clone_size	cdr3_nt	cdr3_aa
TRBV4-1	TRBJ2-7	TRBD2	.	TGCGCCAGCAGCCAAGTGGGACTAGCGGGGGGGACCTACGAGCAGTACTTC	CASSQVGLAGGTYEQYF
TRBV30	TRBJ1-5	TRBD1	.	TGTGCCTGTGGGACAGAGTATCAGCCCCAGCATTTT	CACGTEYQPQHF
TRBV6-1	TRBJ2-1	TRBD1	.	TGTGCCAGCGCCAGACAGGGGAGAACCTACAATGAGCAGTTCTTC	CASARQGRTYNEQFF
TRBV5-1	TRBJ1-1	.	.	TGCGCCAGCAGCCAAAGGGCGGAAAACACTGAAGCTTTCTTT	CASSQRAENTEAFF
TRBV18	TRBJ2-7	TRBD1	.	TGTGCCAGCTCGTCCGGGACAGGGGCCAACTACGAGCAGTACTTC	CASSSGTGANYEQYF
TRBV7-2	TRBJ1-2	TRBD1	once	TGTGCCAGCAGCTTAGTGGGAGGGCAGGGGGCACAGTACTATGGCTACACCTTC	CASSLVGGQGAQYYGYTF
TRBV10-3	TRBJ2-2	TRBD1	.	TGTGCCATCAGTAGACAGGGGGGGAACACCGGGGAGCTGTTTTTT	CAISRQGGNTGELFF
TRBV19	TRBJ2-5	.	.	TGTGCCAGTAGTACGACAGGTTTGGAGACCCAGTACTTC	CASSTTGLETQYF
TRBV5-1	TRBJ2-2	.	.	TGCGCCAGCAGCTCTGGGACGGAGACCGGGGAGCTGTTTTTT	CASSSGTETGELFF
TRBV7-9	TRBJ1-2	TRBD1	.	TGTGCCAGCAGCTTAGCACAGGGGGCGGGCTACACCTTC	CASSLAQGAGYTF
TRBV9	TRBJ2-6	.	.	TGTGCCAGCAGCGTAGGTGGAGCAAGCGGGGCCAACGTCCTGACTTTC	CASSVGGASGANVLTF
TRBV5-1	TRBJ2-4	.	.	TGCGCCAGCAGCCCCCTGACAGGTTCATCCAAAAACATTCAGTACTTC	CASSPLTGSSKNIQYF
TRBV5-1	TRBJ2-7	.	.	TGCGCCAGCAGCTTGTTAGGCAACGACTACGAGCAGTACTTC	CASSLLGNDYEQYF
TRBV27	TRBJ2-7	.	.	TGTGCCAGCAGTTTAAAGTCTCTCTCCTACGAGCAGTACTTC	CASSLKSLSYEQYF
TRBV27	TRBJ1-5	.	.	TGTGCCAGCAGTTTAAGGGAATCACTCCAGCCCCAGCATTTT	CASSLRESLQPQHF
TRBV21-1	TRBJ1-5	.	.	TGTGCCAGCAGCAAATCCACAGGGGATCAGCCCCAGCATTTT	CASSKSTGDQPQHF
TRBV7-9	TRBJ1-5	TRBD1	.	TGTGCCAGCAGCCAGGGACAGGGACTCAATCAGCCCCAGCATTTT	CASSQGQGLNQPQHF
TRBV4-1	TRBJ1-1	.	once	TGCGCCAGCAGCCAATTTCAGGGTATCTCTGAAGCTTTCTTT	CASSQFQGISEAFF
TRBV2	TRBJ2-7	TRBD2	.	TGTGCCAGCAGTCGACTAGCGGGCCTTTCCTACGAGCAGTACTTC	CASSRLAGLSYEQYF
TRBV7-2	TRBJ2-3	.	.	TGTGCCAGCAGCTCTTCAACCCTCAGCACAGATACGCAGTATTTT	CASSSSTLSTDTQYF
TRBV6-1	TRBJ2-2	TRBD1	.	TGTGCCAGCAGGGAAAGCGGGACAGGGGGCACCGGGGAGCTGTTTTTT	CASRESGTGGTGELFF
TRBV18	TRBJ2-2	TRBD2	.	TGTGCCAGCTCACAAGGACTAGCTGACACCGGGGAGCTGTTTTTT	CASSQGLADTGELFF
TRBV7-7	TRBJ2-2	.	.	TGTGCTAGCAGCTGGCGTAGGGAGGGGGAGCTGTTTTTT	CASSWRREGELFF
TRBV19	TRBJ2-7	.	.	TGTGCCAGTAGTATCAGGACTTTCCACGAGCAGTACTTC	CASSIRTFHEQYF
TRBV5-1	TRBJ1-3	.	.	TGCGCCAGCACGAAAGGGGGAACTGGAAACACCATATATTTT	CASTKGGTGNTIYF
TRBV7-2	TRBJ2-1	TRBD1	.	TGTGCCAGCAGCCAAGGACAGGGGGCGAGATACAATGAGCAGTTCTTC	CASSQGQGARYNEQFF
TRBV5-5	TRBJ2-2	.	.	TGTGCCAGCAGCTCGGAGGGGACGGAGACCGGGGAGCTGTTTTTT	CASSSEGTETGELFF